This TCR beta chain emerged from a study of T cells in Graves' hyperthyroidism and ophthalmopathy. Whole-study context: Staff took peripheral blood when the initial diagnosis was made, before any treatment began.

The CDR3 is 13 residues long. The germline V gene encodes CDR1 MDHEN and CDR2 SYDVKM. The trim removed 5 bases at V and 7 bases at J, leaving 7 bases unmatched. This clonotype was counted ten times or more. Its specificity is unknown. Each person with ophthalmopathy scored at least 3 on the Clinical Activity Score, reached NOSPECS grade 4 or higher, and had been ill under 3 months. Uncontrolled infection, other autoimmune disease, pregnancy or lactation disqualified patients from enrolment. Study outcomes and limitations: From stable hyperthyroidism, ophthalmopathy was set apart by a 13 V-J model.

The CDR3 regions of TCR beta were amplified from RNA transcripts. The primer set for the first-round RT-PCR of the TCR CDR3 was HTBI. TCRdb used MiXCR to reprocess the multiplex PCR reads, holding one entry per CDR3 protein. The sample lists about 370,000 distinct CDR3 sequences, about 15% occurring once. This sequence was found in an older woman with Graves' ophthalmopathy. Sequenced sample: blood. The rearrangement uses TRBV28 and TRBJ2-5; TRBD1 agrees at 7 bases. As DNA, the CDR3 is TGTGCCAGCAGTCCTCGGACAGGAGGGACCCAGTACTTC. This translates into CASSPRTGGTQYF.